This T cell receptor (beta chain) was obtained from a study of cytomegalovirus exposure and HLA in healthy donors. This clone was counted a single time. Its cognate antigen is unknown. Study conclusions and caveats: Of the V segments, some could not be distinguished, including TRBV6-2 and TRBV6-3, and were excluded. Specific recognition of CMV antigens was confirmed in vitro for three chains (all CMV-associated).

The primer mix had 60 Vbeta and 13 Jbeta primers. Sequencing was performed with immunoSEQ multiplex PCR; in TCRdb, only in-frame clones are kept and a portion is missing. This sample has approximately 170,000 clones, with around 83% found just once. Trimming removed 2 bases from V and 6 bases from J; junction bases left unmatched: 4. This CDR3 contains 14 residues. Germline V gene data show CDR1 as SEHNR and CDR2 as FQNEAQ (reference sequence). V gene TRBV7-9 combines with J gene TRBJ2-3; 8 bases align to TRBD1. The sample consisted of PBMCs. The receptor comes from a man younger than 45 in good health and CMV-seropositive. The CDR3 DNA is TGTGCCAGCAGCTTACAGGGGGCGAGGGATACGCAGTATTTT. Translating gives CASSLQGARDTQYF.